The text below deals with one TCR beta chain. A read error may produce the germline difference seen at one junction end. This sample was included in a study of T cells in Graves' hyperthyroidism and ophthalmopathy. Amplification of TCR beta CDR3 regions was performed using RNA transcripts as template. Carried out on the TCR CDR3, a first-round RT-PCR used the HTBI primer set. From the multiplex PCR reads, TCRdb called clonotypes with MiXCR, one entry per CDR3 protein. The data hold roughly 750,000 distinct CDR3 sequences, with roughly 15% observed a single time. The CDR3 consists of 14 residues. Germline V CDR1 and CDR2: SNHLY, FYNNEI.

Sequenced material: blood. V and J are TRBV2 and TRBJ1-1, with 8 bases fitting TRBD1. The receptor's source is a man aged 18 to 29 with Graves' hyperthyroidism. CDR3 nucleotide sequence: TGTGCCAGCAGGCCTGACAGGGGATGGACTGGAGCTTTCTTT. Amino acids: CASRPDRGWTGAFF.